These T cell receptor beta chains were read from a single sample in a study of T cells in Graves' hyperthyroidism and ophthalmopathy. TCRdb re-called the multiplex PCR reads through MiXCR, storing one row per CDR3 protein. The table shows approximately 490,000 distinct CDR3 sequences, with 22% occurring only once. Sequenced input: blood. The receptors shown here come from a woman in her seventies with Graves' ophthalmopathy. Both conserved end residues are part of each CDR3. D genes are given only for firm matches. Some rows have no size entry. The others give once, few or many, or a class for an expanded clone.

>NA|NA|TRBV12-5|TRBJ1-4
TGTGCTAGTGACAAGCGTGCCGCAACTAATGAAAAACTGTTTTTT
CASDKRAATNEKLFF
>NA|NA|TRBV6-5|TRBJ1-6
TGTGCCAGCACTTTATCTCCAGGGTCGGTTAATTCACCCCTCCACTTT
CASTLSPGSVNSPLHF
>TRBD1|NA|TRBV30|TRBJ1-2
TGTGCCTGGAGTCCCACGGGTACAGGGGGCCTGGTGGCTGGTGGCTACACCTTC
CAWSPTGTGGLVAGGYTF
>NA|NA|TRBV3-1|TRBJ2-3
TGTGCCAGCAGCCATAAAGGGCTTACGCAGTATTTT
CASSHKGLTQYF
>TRBD1|NA|TRBV5-1|TRBJ1-4
TGCGCCAGCAGCGTCGACAGGGCAACTAATGAAAAACTGTTTTTT
CASSVDRATNEKLFF
>NA|NA|TRBV5-1|TRBJ2-5
TGCGCCAGCAGCGTTCGGGGGCAGGGTGAGACCCAGTACTTC
CASSVRGQGETQYF
>NA|NA|TRBV6-2/TRBV6-3|TRBJ2-3
TGTGCCAGCAGACGAGCGAGCACAGATACGCAGTATTTT
CASRRASTDTQYF
>NA|NA|TRBV12-3/TRBV12-4|TRBJ2-1
TGTGCCAGCAGTTTTTTGCTAGCTGCAAATGAGCAGTTCTTC
CASSFLLAANEQFF
>NA|many|TRBV6-1|TRBJ1-2
TGTGCCAGCAATTGGAACCGCGACTATGGCTACACCTTC
CASNWNRDYGYTF
>NA|NA|TRBV6-1|TRBJ1-1
TGTGCCAGCAGAGAAGGGAGGGAGGACACTGAAGCTTTCTTT
CASREGREDTEAFF
>NA|many|TRBV2|TRBJ2-7
TGTGCCAGCAGTGTGCTAGGAGGCGAGCAGTACTTC
CASSVLGGEQYF
>TRBD2|NA|TRBV30|TRBJ2-5
TGTGCCCGTAGCGGGAGGGGAGAGACCCAGTACTTC
CARSGRGETQYF
>NA|NA|TRBV5-1|TRBJ1-1
TGCGCCAGCAGCTTGGTATATCCCTTTGAAGCTTTCTTT
CASSLVYPFEAFF
>TRBD1|NA|TRBV30|TRBJ2-7
TGTGCCTGGAGTAAAGGGGACAGGGTGAACGAGCAGTACTTC
CAWSKGDRVNEQYF
>NA|few|TRBV6-5|TRBJ2-5
TGTGCCAGCAGTTACGACACCCTGACAGGACTAGACTTC
CASSYDTLTGLDF
>NA|NA|TRBV11-2|TRBJ2-7
TGTGCCAGCAGCTTTATACAGGTTAGCTCCTACGAGCAGTACTTC
CASSFIQVSSYEQYF
>TRBD2|many|TRBV7-8|TRBJ2-5
TGTGCCAGCAGCTTAAGAGCGGGAGGAAAAGAGACCCAGTACTTC
CASSLRAGGKETQYF
>TRBD2|few|TRBV19|TRBJ2-3
TGTGCCAGTAGTATGACTAGCGGTAGCACAGATACGCAGTATTTT
CASSMTSGSTDTQYF
>TRBD2|few|TRBV12-5|TRBJ2-3
TGTGCTAGTGGTTTGGTAACTAGCGCCCGGCCCCGGGATACGCAGTATTTT
CASGLVTSARPRDTQYF
>NA|few|TRBV6-6|TRBJ2-7
TGTGCCAGCAGTTACTCGCCCAGGGAACCCTACGAGCAGTACTTC
CASSYSPREPYEQYF